One sample yielded the 8 T cell receptor beta chains listed below, sequenced in a study of CD8+CD57+ T cells in acquired aplastic anemia. TCR beta VDJ combinations and CDR3 sequences were profiled from genomic DNA. TCRdb reanalysed the reads using MiXCR and keeps one entry per CDR3 protein. This sample carries about 180,000 distinct CDR3 sequences, around half of them seen once, and the ten largest clones take 2.5% to 3.5%. Sample: sorted CD4+, CD8+, or CD8+CD57+ T cells (not recorded which) from PBMCs. Receptor source: a human donor in good health.

This chain connects TRBV5-1 to TRBJ2-3; D gene unclear. V was cut by 4 bases and J by 0 bases, with 15 bases left in between. This CDR3 region has 16 residues. Germline CDR1 SGHRS, CDR2 YFSETQ. CDR3 loop: CASSRRSCPSTDTQYF. The CDR3 DNA is TGCGCCAGCAGCAGACGGAGCTGTCCTAGCACAGATACGCAGTATTTT. The full variable domain, completed using reference TRBV5-1 and TRBJ2-3, is KAGVTQTPRYLIKTRGQQVTLSCSPISGHRSVSWYQQTPGQGLQFLFEYFSETQRNKGNFPGRFSGRQFSNSRSEMNVSTLELGDSALYLCASSRRSCPSTDTQYFGPGTRLTVL.

This clonotype was picked up many times. The rearrangement uses TRBV9 and TRBJ1-2; no clear D. The CDR3 is made up of 13 amino acids. V lost 0 bases to trimming and J lost 8 bases, with 11 bases between them. Germline values: CDR1 SGDLS, CDR2 YYNGEE. In DNA, the CDR3 is TGTGCCAGCAGCGTAGACGGGGATAGAGGCTACACCTTC. It yields the protein CASSVDGDRGYTF.

The chain joins TRBV5-6 to TRBJ1-2, with TRBD1 as a possible D gene (5 bases). The CDR3 is 16 amino acids. Germline lookup yields CDR1 SGHDT and CDR2 YYEEEE. V lost 4 bases and J 4 bases, leaving 20 bases between the germline ends. CDR3 loop: CASSPGGGRLLYGYTF. CDR3 nucleotide sequence: TGTGCCAGCAGCCCGGGGGGGGGACGTCTCCTCTATGGCTACACCTTC.

This clonotype was picked up a small number of times. V and J are TRBV4-3 and TRBJ2-1, with D perhaps matching TRBD2 (5 bases). V gave up 0 bases and J gave up 5 bases, with 14 bases separating them. There are 16 residues in the CDR3. Germline loops: CDR1 LGHNA, CDR2 YSLEER. CDR3 DNA: TGCGCCAGCAGCCAAGATCGGTGGGAGTCCCACAATGAGCAGTTCTTC. Translated, it gives CASSQDRWESHNEQFF.

This clonotype was seen a handful of times. The chain carries TRBV10-3 and TRBJ2-5; D might be TRBD2 (5 bases). Germline V CDR1 and CDR2: ENHRY, SYGVKD. The CDR3 extends over 15 amino acids. Trimming took off 2 bases at V and 0 bases at J, with 10 bases between the two ends. CDR3 residues: CAISEGLAHQETQYF. The CDR3 DNA reads TGTGCCATCAGTGAGGGGCTAGCCCACCAAGAGACCCAGTACTTC.

This clonotype turned up a few times. The V gene is TRBV6-2 or TRBV6-3, the J gene TRBJ1-1; 8 bases map to TRBD1. Unmatched junction bases numbered 15, after V lost 5 bases and J lost 4 bases. CDR1 and CDR2 from the germline V gene are MNHEY and SVGEGT. The CDR3 has 17 residues. For the CDR3, the DNA is TGTGCCAGCAGTCCACTCCGGACAGGGCTAGCGAGCACTGAAGCTTTCTTT. Translating gives CASSPLRTGLASTEAFF.

The sample holds many counts of this clonotype. The genes are TRBV19 and TRBJ2-5; D is perhaps TRBD2 (6 bases). This CDR3 region has 13 residues. Germline CDR1 LNHDA, CDR2 SQIVND (reference sequence). Trimming took off 5 bases at V and 3 bases at J, with 10 bases between the two ends. The CDR3 loop is CASSSRTKETQYF. CDR3 DNA sequence: TGTGCCAGTAGTTCGAGGACTAAAGAGACCCAGTACTTC.

This clonotype was detected only a few times. The rearrangement uses TRBV10-3 and TRBJ1-2; no clear D gene. Trimming stripped 3 bases from V and 5 bases from J, with 10 bases between. Germline V lookup: CDR1 ENHRY, CDR2 SYGVKD. The CDR3 is made up of 13 amino acids. DNA of the CDR3: TGTGCCATCAGTGAAGGGCAGATATATGGCTACACCTTC. This translates into CAISEGQIYGYTF.